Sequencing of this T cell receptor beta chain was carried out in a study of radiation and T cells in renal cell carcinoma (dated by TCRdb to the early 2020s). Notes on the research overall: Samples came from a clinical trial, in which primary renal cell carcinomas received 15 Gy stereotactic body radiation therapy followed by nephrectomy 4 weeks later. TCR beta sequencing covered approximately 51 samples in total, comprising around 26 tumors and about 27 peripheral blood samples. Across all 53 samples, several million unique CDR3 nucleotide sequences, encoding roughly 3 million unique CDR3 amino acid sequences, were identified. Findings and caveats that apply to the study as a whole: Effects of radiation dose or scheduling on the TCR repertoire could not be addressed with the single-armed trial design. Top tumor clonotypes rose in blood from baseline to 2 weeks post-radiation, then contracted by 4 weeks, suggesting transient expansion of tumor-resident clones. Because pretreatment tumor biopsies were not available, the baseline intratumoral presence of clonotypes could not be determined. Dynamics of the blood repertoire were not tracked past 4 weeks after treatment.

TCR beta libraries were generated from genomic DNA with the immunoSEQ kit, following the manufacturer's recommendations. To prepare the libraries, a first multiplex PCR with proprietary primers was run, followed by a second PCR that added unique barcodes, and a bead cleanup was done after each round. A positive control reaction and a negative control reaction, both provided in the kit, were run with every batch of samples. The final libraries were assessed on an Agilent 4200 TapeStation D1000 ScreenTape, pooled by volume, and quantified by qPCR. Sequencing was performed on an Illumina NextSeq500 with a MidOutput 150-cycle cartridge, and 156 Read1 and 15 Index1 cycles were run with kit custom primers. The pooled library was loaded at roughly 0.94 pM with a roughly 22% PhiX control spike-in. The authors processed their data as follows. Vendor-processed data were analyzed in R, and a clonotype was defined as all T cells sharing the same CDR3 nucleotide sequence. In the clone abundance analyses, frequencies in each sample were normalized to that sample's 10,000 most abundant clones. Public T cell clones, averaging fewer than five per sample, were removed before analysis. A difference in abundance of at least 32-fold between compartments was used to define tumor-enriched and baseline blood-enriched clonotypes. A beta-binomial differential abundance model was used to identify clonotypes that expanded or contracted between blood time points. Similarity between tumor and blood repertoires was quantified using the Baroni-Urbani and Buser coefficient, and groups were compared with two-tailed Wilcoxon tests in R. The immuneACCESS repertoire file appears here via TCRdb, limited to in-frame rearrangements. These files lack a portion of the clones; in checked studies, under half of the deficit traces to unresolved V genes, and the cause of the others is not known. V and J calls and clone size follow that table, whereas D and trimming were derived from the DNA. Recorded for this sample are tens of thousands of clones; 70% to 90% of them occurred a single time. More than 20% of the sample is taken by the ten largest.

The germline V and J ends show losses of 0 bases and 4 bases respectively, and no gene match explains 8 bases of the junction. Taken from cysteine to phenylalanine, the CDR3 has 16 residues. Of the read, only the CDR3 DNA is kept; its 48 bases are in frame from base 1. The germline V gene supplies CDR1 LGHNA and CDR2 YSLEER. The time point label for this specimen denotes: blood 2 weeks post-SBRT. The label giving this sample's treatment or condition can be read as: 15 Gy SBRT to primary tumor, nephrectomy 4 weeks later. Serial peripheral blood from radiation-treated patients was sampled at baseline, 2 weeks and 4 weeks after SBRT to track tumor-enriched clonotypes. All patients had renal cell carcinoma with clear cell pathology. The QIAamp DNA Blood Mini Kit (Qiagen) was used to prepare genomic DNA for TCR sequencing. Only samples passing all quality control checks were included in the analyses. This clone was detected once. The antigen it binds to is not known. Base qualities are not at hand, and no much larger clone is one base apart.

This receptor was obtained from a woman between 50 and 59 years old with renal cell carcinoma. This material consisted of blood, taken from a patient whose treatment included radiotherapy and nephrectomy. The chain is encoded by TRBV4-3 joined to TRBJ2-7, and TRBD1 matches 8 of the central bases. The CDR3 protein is CASSQEIGQGAYEQYF. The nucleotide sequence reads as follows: TGCGCCAGCAGCCAAGAAATAGGACAGGGTGCTTACGAGCAGTACTTC.